Presented here are 18 T cell receptor beta chains from one specimen sequenced in a study of pediatric ulcerative colitis. During colonoscopy, one to two rectal pinch biopsies were collected. Clones were sequenced by immunoSEQ multiplex PCR, and TCRdb holds only the in-frame ones, with some missing. Among tens of thousands of clones listed, 71% were seen once. Source material: gut tissue. The receptors were sampled from a boy aged 5 to 17 with severe ulcerative colitis.

The chain joins TRBV27 to TRBJ1-5, with 10 bases fitting TRBD1. The junction had 2 bases not matched to a gene; V was cut back by 5 bases and J by 7 bases. The CDR3 has 13 residues. CDR1 MNHEY and CDR2 SMNVEV come from the germline V gene (reference sequence). In DNA, the CDR3 is TGTGCCAGCAGTGGGACAGGGGTCCAGCCCCAGCATTTT. Translating gives CASSGTGVQPQHF.

The chain couples TRBV6-5 to TRBJ1-2; D possibly corresponds to TRBD1 (5 bases). CDR1 is MNHEY, CDR2 SVGAGI, per germline. Between the trimmed V and J ends, which lost 6 bases and 7 bases, there was a span of 18 bases. The CDR3 loop spans 14 amino acids. This chain's CDR3 is CASSYLSRGGGYTF. As DNA, the CDR3 is TGTGCCAGCAGCTACCTCAGTAGGGGCGGTGGCTACACCTTC.

This clone appeared a few times. V usage is TRBV29-1 and J usage is TRBJ2-2; tentatively, D is TRBD1 or TRBD2 (5 bases each). Germline CDR1 and CDR2: SQVTM and ANQGSEA. Trimming pared 7 bases from V and 7 bases from J, leaving 13 bases between. This CDR3 contains 12 residues. CDR3 in DNA: TGCAGCGCCTGTGAGGGGATCGGGGAGCTGTTTTTT. Protein: CSACEGIGELFF.

The V call is TRBV6-4, the J call TRBJ2-7, with TRBD2 matching over 11 bases. This CDR3 is built from 14 residues. V lost 10 bases, J lost 7 bases, and 12 bases stayed unmatched. In germline, CDR1 is MRHNA, CDR2 SNTAGT. The CDR3 region is CANPTGLAGAEQYF. Here the CDR3 DNA reads TGTGCCAACCCTACCGGACTAGCGGGTGCTGAGCAGTACTTC.

The gene calls are TRBV2 and TRBJ1-1, with D possibly TRBD1 on 5 matching bases. The germline V and J ends were trimmed by 0 bases and 3 bases, with 8 bases remaining between them. Germline V gene sequence: CDR1 SNHLY, CDR2 FYNNEI. The CDR3 has 14 residues. The CDR3 sequence is CASSEAPRDTEAFF. The CDR3, as DNA: TGTGCCAGCAGTGAAGCACCCAGGGACACTGAAGCTTTCTTT.

The chain carries TRBV25-1 and TRBJ1-2; a possible D gene is TRBD1 (6 bases). V was pared by 6 bases and J by 6 bases, with 8 bases between. This CDR3 is 11 amino acids long. The germline V gene encodes CDR1 MGHDK and CDR2 SYGVNS. The CDR3 DNA sequence: TGTGCCAGCAGAGGGGGGGATGGCTACACCTTC. It encodes CASRGGDGYTF.

The chain links TRBV6-1 to TRBJ1-1; 10 positions agree with TRBD1. Germline CDR1 and CDR2: MNHNS and SASEGT. Germline trimming cut 5 bases from V and 5 bases from J; bases unmatched to any gene: 5. The CDR3 runs to 14 residues. The CDR3 is CASSRDRGKTEAFF. CDR3 bases: TGTGCCAGCAGTAGGGACAGGGGAAAAACTGAAGCTTTCTTT.

The J gene is TRBJ2-7, the V gene TRBV27, with D hard to call. Trimming took 1 base from V and 7 from J, leaving 11 bases between them. The germline V gene encodes CDR1 MNHEY and CDR2 SMNVEV (reference sequence). This CDR3 has 13 amino acids. CDR3 nucleotide sequence: TGTGCCAGCAGTTTATTCAAAGCCTCGGAGCAGTACTTC. Its translation is CASSLFKASEQYF.

The CDR3 region is CASSLGRGGETQYF. In DNA, the CDR3 is TGTGCCAGCAGCTTGGGTCGGGGAGGCGAGACCCAGTACTTC. The chain carries TRBV5-4 and TRBJ2-5, with D maybe TRBD2 (6 bases). The CDR3 has 14 residues. Germline loops: CDR1 SGHNT, CDR2 YYREEE (reference sequence). The ends were cut back, 0 bases at V and 5 bases at J, with 11 bases in the middle.

The genes are TRBV7-8 and TRBJ2-3, with D tentatively TRBD1 or TRBD2 (5 bases each). The V and J ends lost 5 bases and 5 bases respectively, with 14 bases between them. Germline V lookup: CDR1 SGHVS, CDR2 FQNEAQ. CDR3 size: 14 residues. DNA of the CDR3: TGTGCCAGCAGCGAACGACGGGGCCGAGATACGCAGTATTTT. Amino acid sequence: CASSERRGRDTQYF.

The rearrangement joins TRBV18 to TRBJ2-7; TRBD2 matches 9 bases. CDR3 size: 13 residues. Germline V lookup: CDR1 KGHSH, CDR2 LQKENI. Trimming took 5 bases from V and 6 from J; bases not matched to a gene: 5. The CDR3 DNA reads as TGTGCCAGCTCATACAGCGGGGGGCCCGAGCAGTACTTC. This gives the protein CASSYSGGPEQYF.

The chain links TRBV7-8 to TRBJ1-2; a weak D match, TRBD1 (5 bases). Trimming took off 6 bases at V and 3 bases at J, with 17 bases between the two ends. CDR3 length: 15 residues. Looked up from germline, CDR1 is SGHVS and CDR2 is FQNEAQ. CDR3 residues: CASRQLGALDYGYTF. The DNA of the CDR3 is TGTGCCAGCAGACAACTAGGGGCTCTGGACTATGGCTACACCTTC.

The chain is built from TRBV15 and TRBJ2-2; 7 nucleotides agree with TRBD2. The germline gives CDR1 LNHNV, CDR2 YYDKDF (reference sequence). The CDR3 loop spans 14 amino acids. V gave up 5 bases and J gave up 9 bases; unmatched junction bases: 9. This CDR3 is CATSAVGGSRELFF. The CDR3 nucleotides are TGTGCCACCAGCGCAGTGGGGGGGAGCCGGGAGCTGTTTTTT.

The chain is built from TRBV7-8 and TRBJ1-2; D perhaps matches TRBD1 (5 bases). Trimming stripped 5 bases from V and 4 bases from J, with 17 bases between. CDR1 and CDR2 (germline): SGHVS, FQNEAQ. The CDR3 extends over 15 amino acids. The CDR3 nucleotides are TGTGCCAGCAGCCTCGGGACTGTCGGCCCCTATGGCTACACCTTC. Translation: CASSLGTVGPYGYTF. Combining the CDR3 with reference TRBV7-8 and TRBJ1-2 gives the whole variable domain GAGVSQSPRYKVAKRGQDVALRCDPISGHVSLFWYQQALGQGPEFLTYFQNEAQLDKSGLPSDRFFAERPEGSVSTLKIQRTQQEDSAVYLCASSLGTVGPYGYTFGSGTRLTVV.

This chain uses TRBV11-1 with TRBJ2-2; D is uncertain. V lost 2 bases and J lost 7, with 5 bases in between. Germline assignment: CDR1 SGHAT and CDR2 FQDESV (reference sequence). This CDR3 has 12 residues. CDR3 nucleotide sequence: TGTGCCAGCAGCTTAATCATCGGGGAGCTGTTTTTT. It yields the protein CASSLIIGELFF.

This chain connects TRBV7-3 to TRBJ2-1; 10 bases line up with TRBD2. V lost 2 bases and J lost 9; bases outside the gene matches: 7. Germline V gene lookup returns CDR1 SGHTA and CDR2 FQGTGA. The CDR3 runs to 15 residues. The CDR3 DNA sequence: TGTGCCAGCAGCTTAGGTTCCCTAGCGGGGGTTGAGCAGTTCTTC. It codes for CASSLGSLAGVEQFF. Full variable domain (remainder filled in from reference TRBV7-3 and TRBJ2-1): GAGVSQTPSNKVTEKGKYVELRCDPISGHTALYWYRQSLGQGPEFLIYFQGTGAADDSGLPNDRFFAVRPEGSVSTLKIQRTERGDSAVYLCASSLGSLAGVEQFFGPGTRLTVL.

This clone has a handful of counts. V usage is TRBV27 and J usage is TRBJ1-2; TRBD1 matches 7 bases. The CDR3 consists of 16 residues. V was pared by 5 bases and J by 1 base, with 10 bases of the junction left unmatched. The V gene's germline CDR1 is MNHEY and CDR2 SMNVEV (reference sequence). The CDR3 DNA sequence: TGTGCCAGCAGTCGAAACGACAGGGTTGGTAACTATGGCTACACCTTC. Translating it yields CASSRNDRVGNYGYTF.

This chain uses TRBV27 with TRBJ1-3; possible D gene TRBD1, 6 bases. Trimming removed 6 bases from V and 0 bases from J, with 15 bases in between. The CDR3 consists of 16 residues. Looked up from germline, CDR1 is MNHEY and CDR2 is SMNVEV (reference sequence). CDR3 DNA sequence: TGTGCCAGCAGACCCCTTGGGGGCGGCTCTGGAAACACCATATATTTT. It yields the protein CASRPLGGGSGNTIYF.